The 4 T cell receptor beta chains presented below share a single source sample, sequenced in a study of blood T cell repertoires in COVID-19. Some clones are missing from TCRdb's copy, which holds only in-frame ones; the method was immunoSEQ multiplex PCR. The table includes more than 25,000 clones, about 87% detected once. The sample taken for sequencing was peripheral blood. The receptors shown here come from a human donor in a cohort sampled during active COVID-19.

The CDR3 sequence: CASSPGLAGGYEQFF. The DNA for the CDR3 is TGTGCCAGCTCACCCGGACTAGCGGGGGGGTATGAGCAGTTCTTC. The V call is TRBV18, the J call TRBJ2-1; TRBD2 aligns across 15 bases. This CDR3 is built from 15 residues. CDR1 and CDR2 (germline): KGHSH, LQKENI. Losses at the gene ends were 3 bases for V and 8 bases for J; bases not matched to a gene: 2.

This clone turned up a few times. The chain uses TRBV4-2 and TRBJ2-3; D gene unclear. The germline CDR1 and CDR2 sequences are LGHNA and YNFKEQ. Trimming pared 0 bases from V and 2 bases from J, leaving 9 bases between. This CDR3 spans 15 amino acids. The CDR3 is CASSQERRITDTQYF. In DNA, the CDR3 is TGTGCCAGCAGCCAAGAGAGGCGGATCACAGATACGCAGTATTTT.

The chain joins TRBV30 to TRBJ2-3; unclear D gene. The CDR3 consists of 11 residues. Trimming removed 2 bases at V and 4 bases at J, with 4 bases between. The germline gives CDR1 GTSNPN, CDR2 SVGIG (reference sequence). The CDR3 DNA follows: TGTGCCTGGAGTCTAGCAGATACGCAGTATTTT. It yields the protein CAWSLADTQYF. Full variable domain (rest looked up from reference TRBV30 and TRBJ2-3): SQTIHQWPATLVQPVGSPLSLECTVEGTSNPNLYWYRQAAGRGLQLLFYSVGIGQISSEVPQNLSASRPQDRQFILSSKKLLLSDSGFYLCAWSLADTQYFGPGTRLTVL.

The genes are TRBV6-2 or TRBV6-3 and TRBJ2-3, with D maybe TRBD2 (6 bases). CDR1 and CDR2 from the germline V gene are MNHEY and SVGEGT. V lost 0 bases and J 2 bases, leaving 18 bases between the germline ends. The CDR3 extends over 18 amino acids. CDR3 DNA: TGTGCCAGCAGTTACTCCGCCGACCCCTTAGCGGACACAGATACGCAGTATTTT. Its translation: CASSYSADPLADTDTQYF.